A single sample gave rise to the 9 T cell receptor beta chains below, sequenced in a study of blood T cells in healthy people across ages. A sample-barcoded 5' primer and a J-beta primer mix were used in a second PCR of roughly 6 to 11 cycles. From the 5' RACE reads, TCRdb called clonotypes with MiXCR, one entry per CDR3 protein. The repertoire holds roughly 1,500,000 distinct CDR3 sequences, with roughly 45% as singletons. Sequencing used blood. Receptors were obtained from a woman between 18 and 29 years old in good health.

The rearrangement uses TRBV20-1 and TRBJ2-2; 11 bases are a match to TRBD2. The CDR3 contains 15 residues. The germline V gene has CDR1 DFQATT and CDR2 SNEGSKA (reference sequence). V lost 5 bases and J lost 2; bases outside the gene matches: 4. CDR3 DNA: TGCAGTGCTCAGGGACTAGCGGAAAACACCGGGGAGCTGTTTTTT. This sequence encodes CSAQGLAENTGELFF.

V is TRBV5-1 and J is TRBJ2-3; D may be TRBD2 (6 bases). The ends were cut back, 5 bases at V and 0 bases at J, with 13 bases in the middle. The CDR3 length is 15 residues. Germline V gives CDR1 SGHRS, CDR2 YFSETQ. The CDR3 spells CASRGRSDSTDTQYF. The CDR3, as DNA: TGCGCCAGCAGGGGGAGGAGCGACAGCACAGATACGCAGTATTTT.

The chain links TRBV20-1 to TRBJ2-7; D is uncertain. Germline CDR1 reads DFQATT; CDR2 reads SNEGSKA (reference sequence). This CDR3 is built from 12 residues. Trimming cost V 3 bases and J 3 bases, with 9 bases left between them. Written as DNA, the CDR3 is TGCAGTGCTAGGGGTCAGATCTACGAGCAGTACTTC. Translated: CSARGQIYEQYF.

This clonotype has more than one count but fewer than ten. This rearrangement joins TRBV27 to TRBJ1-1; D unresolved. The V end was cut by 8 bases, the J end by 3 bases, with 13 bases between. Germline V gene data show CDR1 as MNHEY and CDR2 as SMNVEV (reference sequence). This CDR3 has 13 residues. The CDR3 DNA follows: TGTGCCAGCGCAGTGGGCGGAGACACTGAAGCTTTCTTT. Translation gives CASAVGGDTEAFF.

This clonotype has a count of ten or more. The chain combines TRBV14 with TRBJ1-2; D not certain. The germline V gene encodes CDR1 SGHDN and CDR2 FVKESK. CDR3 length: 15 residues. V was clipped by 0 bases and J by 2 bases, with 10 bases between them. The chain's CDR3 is CASSQDGRANYGYTF. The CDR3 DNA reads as TGTGCCAGCAGCCAAGATGGGAGGGCCAACTATGGCTACACCTTC.

The CDR3 reads CSAPRQAGVANSPLHF. CDR3 coding DNA: TGCAGTGCACCGAGACAGGCGGGGGTGGCGAATTCACCCCTCCACTTT. The rearrangement links TRBV20-1 to TRBJ1-6; perhaps TRBD1 as D (6 bases). The CDR3 has 16 residues. V dropped 6 bases and J dropped 7 bases, with 22 bases sitting between them. CDR1 is DFQATT and CDR2 is SNEGSKA in the germline V gene (reference sequence).

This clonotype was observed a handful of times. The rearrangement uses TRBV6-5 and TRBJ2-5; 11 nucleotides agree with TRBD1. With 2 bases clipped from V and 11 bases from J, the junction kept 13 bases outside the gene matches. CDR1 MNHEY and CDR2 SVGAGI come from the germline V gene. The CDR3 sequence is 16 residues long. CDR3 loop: CASSYTRDRGIREQYF. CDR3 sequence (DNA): TGTGCCAGCAGTTACACCCGGGACAGGGGGATTCGGGAGCAGTACTTC.

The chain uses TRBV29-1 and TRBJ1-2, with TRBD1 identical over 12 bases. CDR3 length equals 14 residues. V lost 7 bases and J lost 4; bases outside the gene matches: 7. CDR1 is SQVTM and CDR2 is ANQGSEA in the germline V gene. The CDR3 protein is CSAGGTGGTYGYTF. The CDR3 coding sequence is TGCAGCGCCGGGGGGACAGGGGGCACCTATGGCTACACCTTC. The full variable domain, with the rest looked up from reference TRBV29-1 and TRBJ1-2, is SAVISQKPSRDICQRGTSLTIQCQVDSQVTMMFWYRQQPGQSLTLIATANQGSEATYESGFVIDKFPISRPNLTFSTLTVSNMSPEDSSIYLCSAGGTGGTYGYTFGSGTRLTVV.

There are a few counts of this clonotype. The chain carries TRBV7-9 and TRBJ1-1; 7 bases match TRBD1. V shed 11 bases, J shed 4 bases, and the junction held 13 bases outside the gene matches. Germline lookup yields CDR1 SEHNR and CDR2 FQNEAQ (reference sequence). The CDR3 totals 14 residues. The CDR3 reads CASFRAGGSTEAFF. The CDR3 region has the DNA TGTGCCTCTTTTAGGGCAGGGGGTAGCACTGAAGCTTTCTTT.